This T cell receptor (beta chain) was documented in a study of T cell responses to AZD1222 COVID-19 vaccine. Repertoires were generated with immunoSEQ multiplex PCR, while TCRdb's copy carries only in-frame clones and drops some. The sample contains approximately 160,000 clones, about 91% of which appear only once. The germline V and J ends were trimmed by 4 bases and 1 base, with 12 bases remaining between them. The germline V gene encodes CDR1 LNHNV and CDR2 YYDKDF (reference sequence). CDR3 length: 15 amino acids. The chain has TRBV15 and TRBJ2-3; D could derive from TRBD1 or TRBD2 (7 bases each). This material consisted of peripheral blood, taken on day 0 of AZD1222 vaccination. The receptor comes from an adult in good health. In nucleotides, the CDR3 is TGTGCCACCAGCACAGGGGGGGAGGGCACAGATACGCAGTATTTT. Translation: CATSTGGEGTDTQYF.